Sequencing of this TCR beta chain was carried out in a study of blood T cells in healthy people across ages. Study-wide findings and caveats: TCR beta diversity was tightly associated with the proportion of naive T cells.

Germline CDR1 LGHDT, CDR2 YNNKEL (reference sequence). The length of the CDR3 is 16 residues. Using a J-beta primer mix together with a sample-barcoded 5' primer, a second PCR was run for 7 to 11 cycles. TCRdb processed the 5' RACE reads anew with MiXCR; each CDR3 protein has one entry. The repertoire includes roughly 800,000 distinct CDR3 sequences, 25% of them detected once, and under 4.5% sits in the top ten. This clonotype was seen a single time. The antigen remains unidentified. This same sample was also taken into another study, of T cells of mothers and their children. That paper adds: Each child gave 2.5 million to 3.5 million TCR beta CDR3 reads (each mother, over 9 million). Among related mother-child pairs, overlap was slightly higher than in unrelated pairs, though not significantly.

J is TRBJ2-5 and V is TRBV3-1; 8 positions agree with TRBD2. TRBJ2-1 explains the end of the DNA better; the J call may be wrong. Sequenced sample: blood. The source of this sequence is a boy aged 5-17 years in good health. The CDR3 reads CASSRPRGGTYNEQFF. CDR3 DNA: TGTGCCAGCAGCCGTCCTCGCGGGGGGACGTACAATGAGCAGTTCTTC.